This TCR beta chain was recovered during a study of blood T cell repertoires in COVID-19. Germline V gene lookup returns CDR1 SEHNR and CDR2 FQNEAQ (reference sequence). There are 13 residues in the CDR3. V shed 2 bases and J shed 0 bases, with 4 bases lying between them. This table comes from immunoSEQ multiplex PCR, and its TCRdb copy is limited to in-frame clones, with some not included. The profile shows over 95,000 clones, more than 85% of them singletons. V usage is TRBV7-9 and J usage is TRBJ1-1; D uncertain. The sequenced sample consisted of peripheral blood. The clonotype originates from a human donor with acute or convalescent COVID-19. The donor label of this sample is uncertain. The CDR3 is CASSLQMNTEAFF. In nucleotides, the CDR3 is TGTGCCAGCAGCTTACAAATGAACACTGAAGCTTTCTTT.